This TCR beta chain was recorded in a study of T cell changes during pregnancy in multiple sclerosis. The method was immunoSEQ multiplex PCR; TCRdb's version includes in-frame clones alone and lacks a portion of them. The sample shows fewer than 50,000 clones, around 90% of them seen only once. Only one count was recorded for this clone. Germline V lookup: CDR1 SGHVS, CDR2 FNYEAQ. The CDR3 runs 15 residues. The V segment lost 3 bases and the J segment 1 base; nucleotides outside the gene matches: 5. The sequence was obtained from a female donor with multiple sclerosis, enrolled in a pregnancy study. The J gene is TRBJ1-1, the V gene TRBV7-6; 7 bases map to TRBD1. Sequencing was performed on CD8+ T cells from peripheral blood mononuclear cells, taken after pregnancy. The CDR3 reads CASSFIGTENTEAFF. The DNA of the CDR3 is TGTGCCAGCAGCTTTATCGGGACAGAGAACACTGAAGCTTTCTTT.